This is a list of T cell receptor beta chains from one sample in a study of blood T cell repertoires in COVID-19. Using immunoSEQ multiplex PCR, the repertoire was profiled, and TCRdb retains in-frame clones only, with some absent. Here the sample spans a few hundred thousand clones, roughly nine tenths being singletons. Sequenced sample: peripheral blood. The receptor set was obtained from a woman between 40 and 50 years old who had recovered from COVID-19. Each CDR3 is given with its conserved first and last residue. The D gene is left open where the match is weak. Not all rows give a size; the values are once, few, many and, for expanded clones, a class.

>NA|TRBJ2-1|TRBV3-1/TRBV3-2|16|NA
CASSPTATRRYNEQFF
TGTGCCAGCAGCCCCACAGCGACTAGACGGTACAATGAGCAGTTCTTC
>NA|TRBJ1-5|TRBV4-3|16|TRBD1
CASSQDLGTGNQPQHF
TGCGCCAGCAGCCAAGATCTGGGGACAGGCAATCAGCCCCAGCATTTT
>NA|TRBJ2-2|TRBV4-3|18|TRBD1
CASSQDLGDRGGTGELFF
TGCGCCAGCAGCCAAGATCTAGGGGACAGGGGAGGGACCGGGGAGCTGTTTTTT
>NA|TRBJ1-6|TRBV23-1|15|NA
CASSQSEGDNSPLHF
TGCGCCAGCAGTCAATCTGAAGGAGATAATTCACCCCTCCACTTT
>NA|TRBJ2-7|TRBV9|15|TRBD1
CASSFRDRGVYEQYF
TGTGCCAGCAGCTTCCGGGACAGGGGCGTTTACGAGCAGTACTTC
>NA|TRBJ2-1|TRBV7-7|17|TRBD2
CASSPTEFSGSYNEQFF
TGTGCCAGCAGCCCTACTGAATTTAGCGGGTCCTACAATGAGCAGTTCTTC
>NA|TRBJ2-5|TRBV6-5|12|TRBD2
CASSYPGGTQYF
TGTGCCAGCAGTTACCCGGGGGGGACCCAGTACTTC
>NA|TRBJ2-2|TRBV2|15|TRBD2
CASSMGLAGTGELFF
TGTGCCAGCAGTATGGGACTAGCGGGAACCGGGGAGCTGTTTTTT
>NA|TRBJ2-3|TRBV10-3|14|TRBD2
CAINPAGGSDTQYF
TGTGCCATCAATCCAGCGGGGGGGTCAGATACGCAGTATTTT
>NA|TRBJ1-4|TRBV5-1|15|NA
CASRSTGTNYEKLFF
TGCGCCAGCAGGTCAACAGGGACTAATTATGAAAAACTGTTTTTT
>NA|TRBJ1-4|TRBV12-5|15|NA
CASGLDQGRNEKLFF
TGTGCTAGTGGTTTGGATCAGGGAAGAAACGAAAAACTGTTTTTT
>NA|TRBJ2-7|TRBV12-3/TRBV12-4|12|NA
CASSLAGYEQYF
TGTGCCAGCAGTTTGGCAGGGTACGAGCAGTACTTC
>NA|TRBJ2-5|TRBV19|17|TRBD1
CASSPGLRDREQETQYF
TGTGCCAGTAGTCCTGGCCTCCGGGACAGGGAGCAAGAGACCCAGTACTTC
>few|TRBJ1-1|TRBV18|16|TRBD1
CASSPRQGASTTEAFF
TGTGCCAGCTCGCCTCGACAGGGGGCGAGCACCACTGAAGCTTTCTTT
>NA|TRBJ1-1|TRBV6-4|20|NA
CASSPGVDLGTSRSNTEAFF
TGTGCCAGCAGTCCCGGGGTGGACTTGGGAACTTCTCGCTCCAACACTGAAGCTTTCTTT
>NA|TRBJ2-1|TRBV10-3|15|TRBD2
CAISKEPPRGDEQFF
TGTGCCATCAGTAAGGAGCCCCCGCGGGGGGATGAGCAGTTCTTC
>NA|TRBJ1-1|TRBV3-1/TRBV3-2|16|TRBD1
CASSLDRGVIGTEAFF
TGTGCCAGCAGCCTCGACAGGGGAGTTATAGGCACTGAAGCTTTCTTT
>NA|TRBJ2-1|TRBV7-2|14|NA
CASTVGGIELAQFF
TGTGCCAGCACCGTAGGAGGTATAGAGTTAGCGCAGTTCTTC
>NA|TRBJ2-2|TRBV15|16|TRBD1
CATSGDRGRHTGELFF
TGTGCCACCAGCGGGGACAGGGGGCGGCACACCGGGGAGCTGTTTTTT
>NA|TRBJ1-1|TRBV7-9|12|NA
CASSFRHFEAFF
TGTGCCAGCAGCTTCCGACACTTTGAAGCTTTCTTT
>NA|TRBJ2-1|TRBV29-1|16|TRBD2
CSVTGLAGEDYNEQFF
TGCAGCGTCACAGGACTAGCGGGAGAAGACTACAATGAGCAGTTCTTC
>once|TRBJ2-3|TRBV11-3|15|NA
CASSPSRGSTDTQYF
TGTGCCAGCAGCCCATCACGGGGGTCCACAGATACGCAGTATTTT
>once|TRBJ2-1|TRBV29-1|15|NA
CSVEDLARLYNEQFF
TGCAGCGTTGAAGATCTGGCTAGATTATACAATGAGCAGTTCTTC